What follows is one TCR beta chain and its context. The protocol was immunoSEQ multiplex PCR, while the TCRdb copy is restricted to in-frame clones and leaves out a portion. The sample holds around 130,000 clones, more than 80% seen once. These data come from a study of blood T cell repertoires in COVID-19. Material: peripheral blood. The TCR comes from a human donor in a cohort sampled during active COVID-19.

CDR3 nucleotides: TGTGCTAGTGGCGGGGAAGCTAACTATGGCTACACCTTC. It encodes CASGGEANYGYTF. The chain has TRBV12-5 and TRBJ1-2; D call uncertain. CDR3 length equals 13 residues. The germline CDR1 and CDR2 sequences are LGHNT and FRNRAP. The V and J ends lost 6 bases and 0 bases respectively, with 8 bases between them. Full variable domain (outside the CDR3, taken from reference TRBV12-5 and TRBJ1-2): DARVTQTPRHKVTEMGQEVTMRCQPILGHNTVFWYRQTMMQGLELLAYFRNRAPLDDSGMPKDRFSAEMPDATLATLKIQPSEPRDSAVYFCASGGEANYGYTFGSGTRLTVV.